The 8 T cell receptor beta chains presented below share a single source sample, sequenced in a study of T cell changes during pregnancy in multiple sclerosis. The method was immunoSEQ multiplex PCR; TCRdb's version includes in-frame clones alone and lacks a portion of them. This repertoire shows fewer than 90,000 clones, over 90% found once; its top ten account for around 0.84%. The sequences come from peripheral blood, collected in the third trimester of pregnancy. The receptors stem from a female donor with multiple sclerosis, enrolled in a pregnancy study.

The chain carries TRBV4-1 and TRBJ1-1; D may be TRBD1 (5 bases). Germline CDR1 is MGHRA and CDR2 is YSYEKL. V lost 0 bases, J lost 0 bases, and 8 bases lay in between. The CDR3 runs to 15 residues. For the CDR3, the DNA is TGCGCCAGCAGCCAAGACGGGGGTCTGAACACTGAAGCTTTCTTT. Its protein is CASSQDGGLNTEAFF.

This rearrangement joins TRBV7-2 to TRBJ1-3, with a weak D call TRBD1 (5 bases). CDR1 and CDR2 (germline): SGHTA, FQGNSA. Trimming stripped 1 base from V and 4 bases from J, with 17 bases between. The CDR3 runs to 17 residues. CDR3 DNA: TGTGCCAGCAGCTTAGGCGGGACCCCCTTGAGCGGAAACACCATATATTTT. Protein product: CASSLGGTPLSGNTIYF. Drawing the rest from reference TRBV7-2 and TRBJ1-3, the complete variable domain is GAGVSQSPSNKVTEKGKDVELRCDPISGHTALYWYRQSLGQGLEFLIYFQGNSAPDKSGLPSDRFSAERTGGSVSTLTIQRTQQEDSAVYLCASSLGGTPLSGNTIYFGEGSWLTVV.

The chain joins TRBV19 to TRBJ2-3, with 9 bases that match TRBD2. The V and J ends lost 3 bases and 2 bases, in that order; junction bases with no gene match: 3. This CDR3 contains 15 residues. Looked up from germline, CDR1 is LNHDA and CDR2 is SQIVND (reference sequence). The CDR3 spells CASSMASGVTDTQYF. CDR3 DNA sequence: TGTGCCAGTAGTATGGCTAGCGGGGTCACAGATACGCAGTATTTT.

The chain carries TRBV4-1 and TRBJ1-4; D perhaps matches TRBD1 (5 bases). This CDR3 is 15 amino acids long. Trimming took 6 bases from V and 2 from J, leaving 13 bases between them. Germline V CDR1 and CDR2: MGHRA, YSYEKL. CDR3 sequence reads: CASRVKQATNEKLFF. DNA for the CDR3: TGCGCCAGCAGGGTAAAACAGGCCACTAATGAAAAACTGTTTTTT.

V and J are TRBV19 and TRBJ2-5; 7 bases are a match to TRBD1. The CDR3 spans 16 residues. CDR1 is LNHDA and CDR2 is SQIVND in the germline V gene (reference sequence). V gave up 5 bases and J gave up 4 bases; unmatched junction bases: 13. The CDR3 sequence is CASSALTGVGRETQYF. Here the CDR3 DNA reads TGTGCCAGTAGTGCCCTCACAGGGGTCGGCCGAGAGACCCAGTACTTC. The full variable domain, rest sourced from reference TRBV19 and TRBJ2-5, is DGGITQSPKYLFRKEGQNVTLSCEQNLNHDAMYWYRQDPGQGLRLIYYSQIVNDFQKGDIAEGYSVSREKKESFPLTVTSAQKNPTAFYLCASSALTGVGRETQYFGPGTRLLVL.

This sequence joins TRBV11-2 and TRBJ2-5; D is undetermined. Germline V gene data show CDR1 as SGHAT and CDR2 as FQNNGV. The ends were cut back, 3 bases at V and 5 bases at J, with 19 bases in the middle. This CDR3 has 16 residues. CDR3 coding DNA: TGTGCCAGCAGCTTCTCAGCCAATGAGATCGGGGAGACCCAGTACTTC. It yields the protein CASSFSANEIGETQYF.

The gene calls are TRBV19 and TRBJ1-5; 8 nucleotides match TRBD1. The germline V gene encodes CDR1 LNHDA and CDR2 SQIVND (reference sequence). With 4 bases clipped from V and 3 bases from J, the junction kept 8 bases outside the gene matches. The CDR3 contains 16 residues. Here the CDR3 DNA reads TGTGCCAGTAGTACATCCCAGGGGGCCACCAATCAGCCCCAGCATTTT. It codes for CASSTSQGATNQPQHF.

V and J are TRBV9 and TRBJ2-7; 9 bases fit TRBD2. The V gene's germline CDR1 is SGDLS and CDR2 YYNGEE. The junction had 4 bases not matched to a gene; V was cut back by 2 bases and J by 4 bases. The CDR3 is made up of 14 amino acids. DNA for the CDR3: TGTGCCAGCAGCGTTAGCGGGAGATCTTACGAGCAGTACTTC. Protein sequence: CASSVSGRSYEQYF. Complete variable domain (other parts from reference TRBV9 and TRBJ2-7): DSGVTQTPKHLITATGQRVTLRCSPRSGDLSVYWYQQSLDQGLQFLIQYYNGEERAKGNILERFSAQQFPDLHSELNLSSLELGDSALYFCASSVSGRSYEQYFGPGTRLTVT.